The 14 T cell receptor beta chains reported below all come from one sample, sequenced in a study of blood T cell repertoires in COVID-19. Sequenced by immunoSEQ multiplex PCR; TCRdb stores in-frame clones only, minus some. This sample has around 260,000 clones, with 80% to 95% found just once. Sequenced: PBMCs or T cells enriched from blood (not recorded which). These receptors were taken from a woman aged 25-40 years who had recovered from COVID-19.

The chain is built from TRBV10-3 and TRBJ2-2; 10 bases align to TRBD2. Per germline, CDR1 ENHRY and CDR2 SYGVKD. This CDR3 spans 15 amino acids. Germline trimming cut 8 bases from V and 1 base from J; bases unmatched to any gene: 4. In DNA, the CDR3 is TGTGCCATCCAACGGACTAGCGGGAACACCGGGGAGCTGTTTTTT. Translation gives CAIQRTSGNTGELFF.

The count of this clone is one. V is TRBV6-5 and J is TRBJ2-7; D is possibly TRBD2 (5 bases). The CDR3 loop spans 13 amino acids. V lost 3 bases, J lost 2 bases, and 8 bases lay in between. CDR1 is MNHEY and CDR2 is SVGAGI in the germline V gene. In DNA form, the CDR3 reads TGTGCCAGCAGTTATGGGAGCCCCTACGAGCAGTACTTC. Translation: CASSYGSPYEQYF.

The rearrangement joins TRBV15 to TRBJ2-5, with TRBD2 as a possible D gene (6 bases). The CDR3 has 15 amino acids. V gave up 0 bases and J gave up 1 base, with 9 bases separating them. Per the germline V gene, CDR1 is LNHNV and CDR2 is YYDKDF (reference sequence). The CDR3 bases are TGTGCCACCAGCAGAGATCAGGGACTCCAAGAGACCCAGTACTTC. Translating it yields CATSRDQGLQETQYF. Filled out from reference TRBV15 and TRBJ2-5, the complete variable domain reads DAMVIQNPRYQVTQFGKPVTLSCSQTLNHNVMYWYQQKSSQAPKLLFHYYDKDFNNEADTPDNFQSRRPNTSFCFLDIRSPGLGDTAMYLCATSRDQGLQETQYFGPGTRLLVL.

The genes are TRBV9 and TRBJ1-1, with D possibly matching TRBD1 (6 bases). V gave up 3 bases and J gave up 4 bases, with 13 bases separating them. Per the germline V gene, CDR1 is SGDLS and CDR2 is YYNGEE. The CDR3 runs to 14 residues. The CDR3 spells CASSASGEGTEAFF. The CDR3 DNA is TGTGCCAGCAGCGCTTCAGGGGAGGGCACTGAAGCTTTCTTT. Combining the CDR3 with reference TRBV9 and TRBJ1-1 gives the whole variable domain DSGVTQTPKHLITATGQRVTLRCSPRSGDLSVYWYQQSLDQGLQFLIQYYNGEERAKGNILERFSAQQFPDLHSELNLSSLELGDSALYFCASSASGEGTEAFFGQGTRLTVV.

V gene TRBV5-1 combines with J gene TRBJ2-3; weak D call: TRBD1 (5 bases). V gave up 3 bases and J gave up 3 bases, with 11 bases separating them. CDR3 length: 14 residues. From germline, CDR1 is SGHRS and CDR2 YFSETQ. The CDR3 protein is CASSYSQGTDTQYF. CDR3 coding DNA: TGCGCCAGCAGCTATAGTCAGGGAACAGATACGCAGTATTTT.

CDR3 nucleotides: TGTGCCACCAGCAGAGATCCCAGGCCGAATGAAAAACTGTTTTTT. It is translated as CATSRDPRPNEKLFF. This sequence joins TRBV15 and TRBJ1-4; D ambiguous. Trimming left V 0 bases short and J 5 bases short, with 10 bases between. The CDR3 totals 15 residues. Germline-derived CDR1 and CDR2 are LNHNV and YYDKDF (reference sequence).

The chain recombines TRBV21-1 with TRBJ2-5; whether TRBD1, the table's D call, matches the DNA was not checked. TRBV21-1 is a pseudogene. CDR3 size: 15 residues. CDR3 amino acids: CASSSPDTDEETQYF. In nucleotides, the CDR3 is TGTGCCAGCAGCTCGCCGGACACGGATGAAGAGACCCAGTACTTC.

The chain joins TRBV29-1 to TRBJ2-1, with 8 nucleotides matching TRBD2. Trimming took 4 bases from V and 3 from J; bases not matched to a gene: 2. CDR1 and CDR2 from the germline V gene are SQVTM and ANQGSEA. The CDR3 totals 13 residues. The CDR3 DNA sequence: TGCAGCGTTGGGAGCGGGAGCTACAATGAGCAGTTCTTC. Translating gives CSVGSGSYNEQFF.

The chain joins TRBV7-9 to TRBJ1-5; 8 bases fit TRBD1. After removal of 5 bases from V and 11 bases from J, the junction contained 11 bases not matched to a gene. Looked up from germline, CDR1 is SEHNR and CDR2 is FQNEAQ (reference sequence). The CDR3 loop spans 14 amino acids. This CDR3 is CASSLGQGKVSQHF. In DNA form, the CDR3 reads TGTGCCAGCAGCCTCGGACAGGGTAAAGTGTCCCAGCATTTT.

J is TRBJ1-2 and V is TRBV5-5; weak D call: TRBD1 (5 bases). Germline V gene sequence: CDR1 SGHKS, CDR2 YYEKEE (reference sequence). The V end lost 2 bases, the J end lost 7 bases, and 15 bases lay between the germline ends. The CDR3 contains 14 residues. Here the CDR3 reads CASSFRRDLGGYTF. As DNA, the CDR3 is TGTGCCAGCAGCTTTCGAAGGGACTTGGGTGGCTACACCTTC.

Only one count was recorded for this clone. The genes are TRBV18 and TRBJ2-5, with D tentatively TRBD1 (5 bases). The CDR3 length is 17 residues. Between the trimmed V and J ends, which lost 2 bases and 0 bases, there was a span of 16 bases. CDR1 is KGHSH, CDR2 LQKENI, per germline. The CDR3 DNA sequence: TGTGCCAGCTCACCAGTCCGGCAGGGAAGAAACCAAGAGACCCAGTACTTC. This translates into CASSPVRQGRNQETQYF. The entire variable domain, with the rest obtained from reference TRBV18 and TRBJ2-5, is as follows: NAGVMQNPRHLVRRRGQEARLRCSPMKGHSHVYWYRQLPEEGLKFMVYLQKENIIDESGMPKERFSAEFPKEGPSILRIQQVVRGDSAAYFCASSPVRQGRNQETQYFGPGTRLLVL.

J is TRBJ2-5 and V is TRBV9; 7 bases match TRBD1. Per the germline V gene, CDR1 is SGDLS and CDR2 is YYNGEE. The junction had 8 bases not matched to a gene; V was cut back by 4 bases and J by 5 bases. CDR3 size: 14 residues. Here the CDR3 reads CASSSTGVQETQYF. CDR3 coding DNA: TGTGCCAGCAGCAGTACAGGGGTTCAGGAGACCCAGTACTTC. Filled out from reference TRBV9 and TRBJ2-5, the complete variable domain reads DSGVTQTPKHLITATGQRVTLRCSPRSGDLSVYWYQQSLDQGLQFLIQYYNGEERAKGNILERFSAQQFPDLHSELNLSSLELGDSALYFCASSSTGVQETQYFGPGTRLLVL.

The chain is built from TRBV28 and TRBJ2-1; 8 positions agree with TRBD2. CDR1 is MDHEN, CDR2 SYDVKM, per germline. The CDR3 covers 15 residues. Trimming removed 7 bases from V and 5 bases from J; junction bases left unmatched: 10. The CDR3 spells CASTLGGLANNEQFF. CDR3 bases: TGTGCCAGCACTCTGGGTGGACTAGCTAACAATGAGCAGTTCTTC.

The chain joins TRBV5-1 to TRBJ2-3; perhaps TRBD2 as D (5 bases). Per the germline V gene, CDR1 is SGHRS and CDR2 is YFSETQ. The V and J ends lost 4 bases and 5 bases respectively, with 11 bases between them. The CDR3 runs 13 residues. The chain's CDR3 is CASSLPEGDTQYF. The CDR3 DNA is TGCGCCAGCAGCCTACCAGAGGGAGATACGCAGTATTTT. Full variable domain (missing parts from reference TRBV5-1 and TRBJ2-3): KAGVTQTPRYLIKTRGQQVTLSCSPISGHRSVSWYQQTPGQGLQFLFEYFSETQRNKGNFPGRFSGRQFSNSRSEMNVSTLELGDSALYLCASSLPEGDTQYFGPGTRLTVL.